The source of this T cell receptor beta chain is a study of OX40 agonist ivuxolimab in advanced cancers. Findings of the study overall: Also present in some nonresponders was a low level of normalized T-cell clonal expansion.

Concerning this clone itself: The antigen is unknown.

The CDR3 has 14 residues. Looked up from germline, CDR1 is SGHNT and CDR2 is YYREEE (reference sequence). Trimming shortened V by 2 bases and J by 2 bases, and 10 bases separated the two germline ends. Measured with immunoSEQ multiplex PCR; TCRdb has only the in-frame clones, and not every one. The sample lists some 16,000 clones, roughly three quarters occurring once. This clonotype originated in an adult with an advanced solid tumor such as melanoma, head and neck, liver or kidney cancer. This rearrangement joins TRBV5-4 to TRBJ1-2; D call uncertain. Sequencing was performed on CD4+ or CD8+ T cells sorted from blood, taken in a trial of the OX40 agonist ivuxolimab. Written as DNA, the CDR3 is TGTGCCAGCAGCTTTTTTGGAGGAAACTATGGCTACACCTTC. Translated, it gives CASSFFGGNYGYTF.